The clone carrying this T cell receptor (beta chain) was seen at least ten times. Its antigen remains unidentified. Via MiXCR, TCRdb re-called the PCR reads. The sample lists roughly 57,000 clones; roughly 22% were seen once. The data originate from a study of metastatic and nonmetastatic thyroid tumors. Looking at the study overall: Repertoire comparisons spanned blood and tumor or nodule tissue from malignant and benign thyroid patients. General study points: Patients with malignant thyroid tumors reportedly had significantly higher TCR beta diversity than those with benign nodules, in blood and tumor.

V shed 2 bases and J shed 0 bases, with 15 bases lying between them. This CDR3 comprises 16 residues. Germline V lookup: CDR1 SGHDT, CDR2 YYEEEE. Patients underwent thyroid surgery, and none had received any treatment before it. The V and J genes are TRBV5-6 and TRBJ2-7; D gene ambiguous. The source of this sequence is a female donor with papillary thyroid cancer or a benign thyroid nodule (not recorded which). Some clones in this sample may be carry-over from other donors' samples. Specimen: blood. The CDR3 spells CASSFIAQLASYEQYF. The CDR3 coding sequence is TGTGCCAGCAGCTTTATTGCACAATTGGCCTCCTACGAGCAGTACTTC.